Reported below is one T cell receptor (beta chain). The target antigen is unknown. The data were obtained in a study of chemoradiotherapy in HPV16-positive cancers. As for the study in general: Candidate HPV-specific T-cell clones and common TCR motifs came from functional assays in a couple of HPV16-positive patients. The study, taken as a whole, reports: During treatment, candidate HPV-specific clones and E7-related motifs expanded in tumor. Only a couple of HPV16-positive patients supplied the functional HPV-specificity definition.

The data were produced by immunoSEQ multiplex PCR, yet TCRdb's version contains in-frame clones alone and is incomplete. The data contain over 7,000 clones, around 81% of them singletons. Repeated repertoire sampling spanned the course of chemoradiotherapy. This TCR was sampled from a human donor with HPV-associated anogenital cancer. Sample acquisition took place from a patient who underwent chemoradiotherapy.

The CDR3 sequence: CATSRGRTIRGANEQFF. For the CDR3, the DNA is TGTGCCACCAGCAGAGGTCGAACGATCCGGGGGGCCAATGAGCAGTTCTTC. This rearrangement joins TRBV15 to TRBJ2-1; D perhaps matches TRBD2 (7 bases). The CDR3 extends over 17 amino acids. The V end lost 1 base, the J end lost 6 bases, and 19 bases lay between the germline ends. Per the germline V gene, CDR1 is LNHNV and CDR2 is YYDKDF (reference sequence). Based on the CDR3 plus reference TRBV15 and TRBJ2-1, the full variable domain is DAMVIQNPRYQVTQFGKPVTLSCSQTLNHNVMYWYQQKSSQAPKLLFHYYDKDFNNEADTPDNFQSRRPNTSFCFLDIRSPGLGDTAMYLCATSRGRTIRGANEQFFGPGTRLTVL.